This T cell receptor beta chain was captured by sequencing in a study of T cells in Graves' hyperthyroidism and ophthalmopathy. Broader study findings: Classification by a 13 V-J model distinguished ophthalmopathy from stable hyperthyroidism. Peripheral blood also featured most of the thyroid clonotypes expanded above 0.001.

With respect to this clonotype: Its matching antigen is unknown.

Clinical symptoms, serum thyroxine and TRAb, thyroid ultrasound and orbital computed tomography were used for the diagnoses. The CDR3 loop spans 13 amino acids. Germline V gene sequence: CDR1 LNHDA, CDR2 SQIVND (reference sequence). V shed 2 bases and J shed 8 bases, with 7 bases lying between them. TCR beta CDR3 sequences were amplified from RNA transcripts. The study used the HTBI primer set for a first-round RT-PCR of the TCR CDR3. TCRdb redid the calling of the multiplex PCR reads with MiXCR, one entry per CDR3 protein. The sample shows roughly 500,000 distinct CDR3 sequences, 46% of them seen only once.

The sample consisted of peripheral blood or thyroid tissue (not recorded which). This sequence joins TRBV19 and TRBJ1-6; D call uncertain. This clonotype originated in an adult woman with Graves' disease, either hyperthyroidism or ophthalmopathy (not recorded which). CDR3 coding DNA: TGTGCCAGTAGTATAAACACGGATTCACCCCTCCACTTT. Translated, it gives CASSINTDSPLHF.